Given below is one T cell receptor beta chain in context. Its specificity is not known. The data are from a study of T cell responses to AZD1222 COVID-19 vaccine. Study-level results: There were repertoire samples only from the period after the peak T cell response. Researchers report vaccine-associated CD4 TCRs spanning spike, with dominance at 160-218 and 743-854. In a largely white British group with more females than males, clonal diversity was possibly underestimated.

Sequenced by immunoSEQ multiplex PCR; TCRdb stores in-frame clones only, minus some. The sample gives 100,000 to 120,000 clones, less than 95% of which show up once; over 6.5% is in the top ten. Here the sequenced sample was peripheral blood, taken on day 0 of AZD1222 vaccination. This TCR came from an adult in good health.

CDR3 residues: CASRGGLFNSPLHF. The CDR3 bases are TGTGCCAGCCGGGGGGGCCTGTTCAATTCACCCCTCCACTTT. The chain links TRBV6-5 to TRBJ1-6; a weak D match, TRBD1 (6 bases). V shed 8 bases and J shed 7 bases, with 15 bases lying between them. The CDR3 consists of 14 residues. Germline CDR1 and CDR2: MNHEY and SVGAGI.